The rows below give T cell receptor beta chains drawn from one sample of a study of T cell responses to AZD1222 COVID-19 vaccine. Clones were sequenced by immunoSEQ multiplex PCR, and TCRdb holds only the in-frame ones, with some missing. The sample lists around 130,000 clones, roughly 93% occurring once. The source material was peripheral blood, sampled on day 0 of AZD1222 vaccination. The source of these receptors is an adult in good health. CDR3s include the opening cysteine and the closing phenylalanine or tryptophan. The D gene is left open where the match is weak. A row's size may be missing; if present it is once, few, many or a size class.

d_gene	v_gene	len	j_gene	abundance	CDR3aa	CDR3nt
TRBD2	TRBV9	18	TRBJ2-2	few	CASSISSGRAASTGELFF	TGTGCCAGCAGCATATCTAGCGGGAGGGCTGCTAGCACCGGGGAGCTGTTTTTT
TRBD1	TRBV5-6	14	TRBJ1-6	NA	CASRRQGGDSPLHF	TGTGCCAGCAGGAGACAGGGGGGAGATTCACCCCTCCACTTT
TRBD1	TRBV5-6	15	TRBJ1-2	once	CASSPTRGGRYGYTF	TGTGCCAGCAGCCCCACCCGAGGGGGCAGGTATGGCTACACCTTC
NA	TRBV24-1	13	TRBJ1-2	NA	CATSDKINYGYTF	TGTGCCACCAGTGACAAGATCAACTATGGCTACACCTTC
NA	TRBV12-3/TRBV12-4	13	TRBJ1-2	NA	CASSLTENYGYTF	TGTGCCAGCAGTTTAACAGAGAACTATGGCTACACCTTC
NA	TRBV19	16	TRBJ1-4	NA	CASMAGQFLGVEKLFF	TGTGCCAGTATGGCGGGCCAGTTTTTGGGTGTGGAAAAACTGTTTTTT
NA	TRBV7-2	13	TRBJ2-7	NA	CASSSRFSYEQYF	TGTGCCAGCAGCTCCCGGTTTTCCTACGAGCAGTACTTC
NA	TRBV15	16	TRBJ1-6	NA	CATSTGGAQLNSPLHF	TGTGCCACCAGCACCGGGGGGGCTCAGCTGAATTCACCCCTCCACTTT
NA	TRBV28	16	TRBJ1-4	NA	CASRPAGPSTNEKLFF	TGTGCCAGCAGACCCGCCGGACCCTCAACTAATGAAAAACTGTTTTTT
NA	TRBV7-9	13	TRBJ1-1	NA	CASSSQGNTEAFF	TGTGCCAGCAGCTCACAGGGGAACACTGAAGCTTTCTTT
TRBD2	TRBV5-4	18	TRBJ2-7	NA	CASTDLPRLASGQHEQYF	TGTGCCAGCACCGATCTCCCGAGACTAGCGTCAGGTCAGCACGAGCAGTACTTC
TRBD1	TRBV27	17	TRBJ1-5	once	CASSLLPGQGRGQPQHF	TGTGCCAGCAGTTTATTGCCCGGACAGGGAAGGGGTCAGCCCCAGCATTTT
NA	TRBV28	13	TRBJ1-3	NA	CASSRHSGNTIYF	TGTGCCAGCAGTCGACACTCTGGAAACACCATATATTTT
NA	TRBV14	14	TRBJ1-2	NA	CASSQGTGVGGYTF	TGTGCCAGCAGCCAGGGGACCGGGGTTGGGGGCTACACCTTC
TRBD1	TRBV27	12	TRBJ2-3	NA	CASSRQGDTQYF	TGTGCCAGCAGCCGACAGGGCGATACGCAGTATTTT
NA	TRBV5-1	15	TRBJ1-4	NA	CASSLSRVTNEKLFF	TGCGCCAGCAGCTTGTCCAGGGTCACTAATGAAAAACTGTTTTTT
TRBD2	TRBV24-1	14	TRBJ2-3	NA	CATSDGLAADTQYF	TGTGCCACCAGTGATGGACTAGCAGCGGATACGCAGTATTTT
NA	TRBV10-3	13	TRBJ2-3	NA	CANQRASTDTQYF	TGTGCCAACCAGCGGGCCAGCACAGATACGCAGTATTTT
TRBD2	TRBV27	15	TRBJ2-1	NA	CASSELARDHNEQFF	TGTGCCAGCAGTGAACTAGCGAGAGACCACAATGAGCAGTTCTTC
NA	TRBV27	11	TRBJ2-1	few	CAAQVNNEQFF	TGTGCCGCACAGGTTAACAATGAGCAGTTCTTC
TRBD1	TRBV20-1	11	TRBJ2-7	NA	CSARGYYEQYF	TGCAGTGCCAGGGGGTACTACGAGCAGTACTTC
NA	TRBV28	16	TRBJ1-6	NA	CASSLLGGADNSPLHF	TGTGCCAGCAGTTTATTGGGGGGTGCGGATAATTCACCCCTCCACTTT
NA	TRBV12-2	20	TRBJ1-5	once	CASRLAGGTGQRGSNQPQHF	TGTGCAAGTCGCTTAGCGGGCGGGACAGGGCAAAGGGGGAGCAATCAGCCCCAGCATTTT
TRBD1	TRBV9	17	TRBJ2-5	NA	CASTPSDRGVYQETQYF	TGTGCCAGCACCCCTTCGGACAGGGGGGTGTACCAAGAGACCCAGTACTTC
NA	TRBV5-6	14	TRBJ1-3	NA	CASSLDSSGNTIYF	TGTGCCAGCAGCTTGGACAGCTCTGGAAACACCATATATTTT
NA	TRBV19	17	TRBJ2-1	NA	CASSIGPPGVSYNEQFF	TGTGCCAGTAGTATAGGACCGCCGGGGGTCTCCTACAATGAGCAGTTCTTC
NA	TRBV5-1	14	TRBJ1-1	NA	CASSLQGQNTEAFF	TGCGCCAGCAGCTTACAGGGCCAGAACACTGAAGCTTTCTTT
NA	TRBV11-2	16	TRBJ1-4	NA	CASSPGHLSTNEKLFF	TGTGCCAGCAGCCCGGGACACCTATCAACTAATGAAAAACTGTTTTTT
NA	TRBV3-1/TRBV3-2	14	TRBJ1-1	NA	CASTYHARETEAFF	TGTGCCAGCACCTACCACGCCAGGGAAACTGAAGCTTTCTTT
NA	TRBV9	19	TRBJ2-6	NA	CASSVATLDVYSGANVLTF	TGTGCCAGCAGCGTTGCAACACTAGACGTCTACTCTGGGGCCAACGTCCTGACTTTC
NA	TRBV7-9	12	TRBJ1-2	NA	CASSFPVLGYTF	TGTGCCAGCAGCTTCCCGGTCTTGGGCTACACCTTC
TRBD1	TRBV7-2	14	TRBJ1-1	NA	CASSWDRLNTEAFF	TGTGCCAGCAGCTGGGACAGATTGAACACTGAAGCTTTCTTT
TRBD1	TRBV9	16	TRBJ1-1	NA	CASSVGLGQGNTEAFF	TGTGCCAGCAGCGTAGGACTGGGACAGGGGAACACTGAAGCTTTCTTT
NA	TRBV19	13	TRBJ2-1	NA	CASSPQGYNEQFF	TGTGCCAGTAGTCCACAGGGTTACAATGAGCAGTTCTTC
NA	TRBV21-1	14	TRBJ2-5	NA	CASSKEIPQETQYF	TGTGCCAGCAGCAAAGAAATTCCCCAAGAGACCCAGTACTTC
NA	TRBV6-6	13	TRBJ2-5	NA	CASSFSGEETQYF	TGTGCCAGCAGTTTTTCAGGGGAAGAGACCCAGTACTTC
NA	TRBV15	13	TRBJ2-5	NA	CATSTRLEETQYF	TGTGCCACCAGCACCCGACTAGAAGAGACCCAGTACTTC
NA	TRBV28	13	TRBJ1-1	once	CASSTSLNTEAFF	TGTGCCAGCAGTACCTCATTGAACACTGAAGCTTTCTTT
NA	TRBV24-1	16	TRBJ2-3	NA	CATSDPGRAFGDTQYF	TGTGCCACCAGTGATCCCGGCAGGGCCTTCGGGGATACGCAGTATTTT
NA	TRBV24-1	12	TRBJ2-1	NA	CATSHLGVRQFF	TGTGCCACCAGTCATCTAGGGGTGCGGCAGTTCTTC
TRBD1	TRBV2	15	TRBJ1-2	NA	CASSEDRGDNYGYTF	TGTGCCAGCAGTGAAGACAGGGGAGATAACTATGGCTACACCTTC
TRBD1	TRBV6-5	13	TRBJ1-5	NA	CASRDRVNQPQHF	TGTGCCAGCAGGGACAGGGTCAATCAGCCCCAGCATTTT